What follows are 15 T cell receptor beta chains derived from one specimen sequenced in a study of technical replicates of blood from several donors. Libraries were prepared by immunoSEQ multiplex PCR; TCRdb keeps only in-frame clonotypes and omits some of them. The table shows 98,000 or so clones, with 95% occurring only once. Sample: T cells isolated from PBMCs. These receptors were obtained from a human donor in good health.

The V and J genes are TRBV6-1 and TRBJ2-1, with D possibly being TRBD1 (6 bases). Germline V gene data show CDR1 as MNHNS and CDR2 as SASEGT. This CDR3 is 14 amino acids long. V was pared by 6 bases and J by 2 bases, with 11 bases between. The CDR3 nucleotides are TGTGCCAGCAGCAACAGGGATCCCTACAATGAGCAGTTCTTC. Translation gives CASSNRDPYNEQFF.

J is TRBJ1-2 and V is TRBV6-5; D uncertain. This CDR3 comprises 13 residues. V was pared by 1 base and J by 1 base, with 4 bases between. Germline lookup yields CDR1 MNHEY and CDR2 SVGAGI. The CDR3 DNA sequence: TGTGCCAGCAGTTACTTATATAACTATGGCTACACCTTC. Protein: CASSYLYNYGYTF.

The V call is TRBV5-1, the J call TRBJ2-2; 12 bases match TRBD2. Looked up from germline, CDR1 is SGHRS and CDR2 is YFSETQ. V shed 4 bases and J 2 bases; nucleotides not matched to a gene: 3. The CDR3 is 16 residues long. CDR3 in amino acids: CASSTGLAGNTGELFF. Written as DNA, the CDR3 is TGCGCCAGCAGCACCGGACTAGCGGGAAACACCGGGGAGCTGTTTTTT.

V and J are TRBV9 and TRBJ1-6; 8 bases match TRBD1. CDR3 length: 15 residues. Germline trimming cut 4 bases from V and 10 bases from J; bases unmatched to any gene: 10. Germline CDR1 and CDR2: SGDLS and YYNGEE. CDR3 region: CASSTTGVRGSPLHF. DNA of the CDR3: TGTGCCAGCAGCACGACAGGGGTTCGGGGATCACCCCTCCACTTT.

The chain is built from TRBV19 and TRBJ1-5; TRBD1 agrees at 7 bases. The J segment lost 4 bases and the V segment lost 6 bases, leaving 9 bases of the junction unmatched. Germline V gene data show CDR1 as LNHDA and CDR2 as SQIVND (reference sequence). This CDR3 is 15 amino acids long. DNA for the CDR3: TGTGCCAGTAGCTTATCGGACAGGCCGAATCAGCCCCAGCATTTT. It translates to CASSLSDRPNQPQHF.

The rearrangement links TRBV7-9 to TRBJ1-2, with TRBD1 as a possible D gene (5 bases). The V end was cut by 1 base, the J end by 5 bases, with 8 bases between. CDR3 length: 13 amino acids. Germline CDR1 SEHNR, CDR2 FQNEAQ (reference sequence). The CDR3 sequence is CASSLEAGYGYTF. DNA for the CDR3: TGTGCCAGCAGCTTAGAGGCAGGGTATGGCTACACCTTC.

The chain links TRBV7-8 to TRBJ2-3, with 8 bases matching TRBD2. Germline V gene data show CDR1 as SGHVS and CDR2 as FQNEAQ. V trimming: 1 base; J trimming: 6 bases; junction bases outside the gene matches: 6. The CDR3 contains 15 residues. The CDR3 sequence is CASSLVREVSDTQYF. The CDR3 coding sequence is TGTGCCAGCAGCTTAGTGCGGGAGGTTTCCGATACGCAGTATTTT.

The chain links TRBV4-1 to TRBJ1-1; 8 bases align to TRBD1. The CDR3 spans 21 residues. The V segment lost 0 bases and the J segment 1 base; nucleotides outside the gene matches: 19. Germline V gene sequence: CDR1 MGHRA, CDR2 YSYEKL. The DNA for the CDR3 is TGCGCCAGCAGCCAAGATCGCCACTATATCGGTCTGACAGGGGAGAACACTGAAGCTTTCTTT. Translated, it gives CASSQDRHYIGLTGENTEAFF.

This rearrangement joins TRBV5-6 to TRBJ2-1; 14 bases line up with TRBD2. CDR1 and CDR2 (germline): SGHDT, YYEEEE. The CDR3 runs to 17 residues. V gave up 0 bases and J gave up 5 bases; unmatched junction bases: 4. Here the CDR3 reads CASSLARLAGGHNEQFF. CDR3 nucleotides: TGTGCCAGCAGCTTGGCAAGACTAGCGGGAGGGCACAATGAGCAGTTCTTC.

The J gene is TRBJ1-6, the V gene TRBV7-3, with 10 positions matching TRBD1. The germline V gene has CDR1 SGHTA and CDR2 FQGTGA. The CDR3 extends over 14 amino acids. Unmatched junction bases numbered 0, after V lost 1 base and J lost 9 bases. CDR3 DNA sequence: TGTGCCAGCAGCTTAAGGGACAGGGGTTCACCCCTCCACTTT. Amino acids: CASSLRDRGSPLHF. Based on the CDR3 plus reference TRBV7-3 and TRBJ1-6, the full variable domain is GAGVSQTPSNKVTEKGKYVELRCDPISGHTALYWYRQSLGQGPEFLIYFQGTGAADDSGLPNDRFFAVRPEGSVSTLKIQRTERGDSAVYLCASSLRDRGSPLHFGNGTRLTVT.

CDR3 nucleotides: TGTGCCAGTCGACAGGGAGGAGAGACCCAGTACTTC. Translation gives CASRQGGETQYF. The gene calls are TRBV18 and TRBJ2-5, with D perhaps matching TRBD1 (7 bases). Germline V gives CDR1 KGHSH, CDR2 LQKENI. The CDR3 runs 12 residues. V lost 9 bases and J 4 bases, leaving 12 bases between the germline ends.

This chain joins TRBV11-2 and TRBJ2-5; unclear D gene. In germline, CDR1 is SGHAT, CDR2 FQNNGV. V lost 1 base, J lost 1 base, and 4 bases lay in between. The CDR3 consists of 13 residues. CDR3 coding DNA: TGTGCCAGCAGCTTAGCAGTCCAAGAGACCCAGTACTTC. Its translation is CASSLAVQETQYF.

The chain links TRBV6-5 to TRBJ2-5; 12 bases fit TRBD2. Germline V gives CDR1 MNHEY, CDR2 SVGAGI. This CDR3 region has 15 residues. The V and J ends lost 7 bases and 2 bases, in that order; junction bases with no gene match: 5. The CDR3: CASNLLAGGQETQYF. CDR3 coding DNA: TGTGCCAGCAACCTCCTAGCGGGGGGGCAAGAGACCCAGTACTTC.

The V and J genes are TRBV6-5 and TRBJ1-5, with D perhaps matching TRBD1 (6 bases). The CDR3 covers 13 residues. The V gene lost 10 bases and the J gene lost 3 bases, with 13 bases spanning the gap. Germline V gene sequence: CDR1 MNHEY, CDR2 SVGAGI. CDR3 region: CATSDSLNQPQHF. The CDR3 nucleotides are TGTGCCACCTCGGACAGCCTCAATCAGCCCCAGCATTTT.

The chain joins TRBV7-9 to TRBJ1-1, with a tentative D call TRBD1 (5 bases). Germline lookup yields CDR1 SEHNR and CDR2 FQNEAQ (reference sequence). The CDR3 is 16 amino acids. Trimming stripped 6 bases from V and 1 base from J, with 18 bases between. The CDR3 DNA is TGTGCCAGCAGAGCCGCGGGGGTTGGGGGGAACACTGAAGCTTTCTTT. This encodes CASRAAGVGGNTEAFF.